The 10 T cell receptor beta chains in this list originate from one sample, sequenced in a study of T cell repertoires in cytomegalovirus infection. A single record per CDR3 protein comes from TCRdb applying MiXCR to the reads. The sample has about 830,000 distinct CDR3 sequences, approximately 29% seen once; the top ten hold roughly 12%. Their antigens remain unidentified. Sequenced here: cultured CD8+ T cells from PBMCs, sampled from culture after CMV antigen stimulation. Every receptor here comes from a human donor in good health (CMV status not recorded). Some clones in this sample may be carry-over from other donors' samples.

A single count supports this clonotype. The rearrangement joins TRBV7-4 to TRBJ1-5; TRBD1 matches 7 bases. This CDR3 contains 15 residues. The germline V gene encodes CDR1 SGHVT and CDR2 SQSDAQ. Losses at the gene ends were 1 base for V and 3 bases for J; bases not matched to a gene: 3. The CDR3 DNA is TGTGCCAGCAGCTTAGAACAGGGGCACAATCAGCCCCAGCATTTT. Translation: CASSLEQGHNQPQHF.

This clonotype was counted at least ten times. This sequence joins TRBV7-2 and TRBJ2-6, with 7 bases matching TRBD2. The CDR3 runs to 18 residues. CDR1 is SGHTA, CDR2 FQGNSA, per germline. V lost 0 bases and J lost 3; bases outside the gene matches: 8. The CDR3: CASSLAGGGWGGANVLTF. CDR3 sequence (DNA): TGTGCCAGCAGCTTAGCTGGCGGGGGATGGGGTGGGGCCAACGTCCTGACTTTC.

This chain uses TRBV2 with TRBJ2-1; D might be TRBD1 (6 bases). The germline V gene encodes CDR1 SNHLY and CDR2 FYNNEI. Trimming removed 7 bases from V and 7 bases from J, with 17 bases in between. This CDR3 is built from 14 residues. The CDR3 sequence is CASKGELTTNEQFF. The CDR3 coding sequence is TGTGCCAGCAAGGGGGAGTTGACAACGAATGAGCAGTTCTTC.

The chain carries TRBV5-1 and TRBJ2-7; maybe TRBD1 (5 bases). CDR3 length: 14 residues. V dropped 2 bases and J dropped 4 bases, with 13 bases sitting between them. The germline CDR1 and CDR2 sequences are SGHRS and YFSETQ. Here the CDR3 reads CASSFIGDGYEQYF. The CDR3 DNA reads as TGCGCCAGCAGCTTTATAGGGGATGGGTACGAGCAGTACTTC.

At least ten counts were recorded for this clonotype. V gene TRBV7-2 combines with J gene TRBJ2-2, with a tentative D call TRBD2 (5 bases). With 5 bases removed from V and 3 bases from J, the gap between germline ends came to 10 bases. The CDR3 contains 14 residues. Germline assignment: CDR1 SGHTA and CDR2 FQGNSA. The CDR3 here is CASSEDFYTGELFF. The CDR3 region has the DNA TGTGCCAGCAGCGAGGACTTTTACACCGGGGAGCTGTTTTTT. The entire variable domain, with the rest obtained from reference TRBV7-2 and TRBJ2-2, is as follows: GAGVSQSPSNKVTEKGKDVELRCDPISGHTALYWYRQSLGQGLEFLIYFQGNSAPDKSGLPSDRFSAERTGGSVSTLTIQRTQQEDSAVYLCASSEDFYTGELFFGEGSRLTVL.

The chain is built from TRBV20-1 and TRBJ2-1; 12 bases are a match to TRBD2. The CDR3 is made up of 14 amino acids. The germline V gene encodes CDR1 DFQATT and CDR2 SNEGSKA (reference sequence). J lost 8 bases, V lost 2 bases, and 4 bases had no gene match. CDR3 in DNA: TGCAGTGCTAGACTAGCGGGGGGGCCCGATGAGCAGTTCTTC. This sequence encodes CSARLAGGPDEQFF.

This clonotype was observed a few times. V and J are TRBV28 and TRBJ1-5; D is unresolved. CDR3 length: 16 amino acids. Per germline, CDR1 MDHEN and CDR2 SYDVKM. The V end lost 3 bases, the J end lost 5 bases, and 17 bases lay between the germline ends. The CDR3 DNA sequence: TGTGCCAGCAGTTTCCGCAGCTCCCTATTAGATCAGCCCCAGCATTTT. Translation gives CASSFRSSLLDQPQHF.

At least ten counts were recorded for this clonotype. The chain recombines TRBV7-2 with TRBJ2-2; D is ambiguous. The germline gives CDR1 SGHTA, CDR2 FQGNSA. With 3 bases removed from V and 6 bases from J, the gap between germline ends came to 14 bases. CDR3 size: 15 residues. The CDR3 DNA reads TGTGCCAGCAGCTTGTCGTACGGTCGGGCCGGGGAGCTGTTTTTT. The encoded protein is CASSLSYGRAGELFF.

This clonotype was observed once. This chain joins TRBV4-1 and TRBJ1-4; D uncertain. Trimming removed 0 bases at V and 9 bases at J, with 8 bases between. CDR1 is MGHRA, CDR2 YSYEKL, per germline. CDR3 size: 13 residues. CDR3 sequence: CASSQDPTKKLFF. The CDR3 region has the DNA TGCGCCAGCAGCCAAGATCCCACCAAAAAACTGTTTTTT.

This clonotype turned up a few times. The rearrangement joins TRBV27 to TRBJ2-1; a possible D gene is TRBD1 (5 bases). CDR3 length equals 14 residues. CDR1 MNHEY and CDR2 SMNVEV come from the germline V gene (reference sequence). V was pared by 6 bases and J by 8 bases, with 17 bases between. The CDR3 loop is CASRRTSGFDEQFF. The DNA for the CDR3 is TGTGCCAGCAGGCGTACCTCAGGGTTCGATGAGCAGTTCTTC.